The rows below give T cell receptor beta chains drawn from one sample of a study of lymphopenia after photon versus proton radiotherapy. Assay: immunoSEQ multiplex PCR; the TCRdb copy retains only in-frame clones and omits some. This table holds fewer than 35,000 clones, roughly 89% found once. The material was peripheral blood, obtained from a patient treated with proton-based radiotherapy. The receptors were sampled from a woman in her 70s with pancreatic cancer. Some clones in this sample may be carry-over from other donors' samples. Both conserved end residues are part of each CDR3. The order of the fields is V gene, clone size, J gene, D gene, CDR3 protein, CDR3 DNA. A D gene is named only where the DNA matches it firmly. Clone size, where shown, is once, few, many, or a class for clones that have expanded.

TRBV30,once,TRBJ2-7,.,CAWSVPLTSIGYEQYF,TGTGCCTGGAGTGTACCCCTGACTAGTATCGGCTACGAGCAGTACTTC
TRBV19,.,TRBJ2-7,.,CASSVARGDYEQYF,TGTGCCAGTAGTGTCGCAAGGGGGGACTACGAGCAGTACTTC
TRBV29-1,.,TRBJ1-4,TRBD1,CSVRQGAANEKLFF,TGCAGCGTACGCCAGGGGGCGGCTAATGAAAAACTGTTTTTT
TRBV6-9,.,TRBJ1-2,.,CASSYSNYGYTF,TGTGCCAGCAGTTACTCGAACTATGGCTACACCTTC
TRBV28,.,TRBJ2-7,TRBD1,CASSPGTGGLQYF,TGTGCCAGCAGTCCCGGGACAGGGGGGCTGCAGTACTTC
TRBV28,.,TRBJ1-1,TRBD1,CASSLTGGMNTEAFF,TGTGCCAGCAGTTTAACAGGGGGCATGAACACTGAAGCTTTCTTT
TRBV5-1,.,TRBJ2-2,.,CASQETPGSRTGELFF,TGCGCCAGCCAGGAAACCCCAGGGTCTCGAACCGGGGAGCTGTTTTTT
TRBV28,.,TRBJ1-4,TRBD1,CASRRTGGEREKLFF,TGTGCCAGCAGGAGGACAGGGGGCGAGCGGGAAAAACTGTTTTTT
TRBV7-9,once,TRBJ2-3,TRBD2,CASSSGTSGHTQYF,TGTGCCAGCAGTTCCGGGACTAGCGGACATACGCAGTATTTT
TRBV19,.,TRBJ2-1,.,CASSIDPGSQEQFF,TGTGCCAGTAGTATAGATCCGGGTTCTCAGGAGCAGTTCTTC
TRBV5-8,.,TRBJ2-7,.,CASSSYIGGVSYEQYF,TGTGCCAGCAGCTCGTATATAGGAGGGGTATCCTACGAGCAGTACTTC
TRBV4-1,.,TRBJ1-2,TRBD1,CASSQHGTGDGYTF,TGCGCCAGCAGCCAACACGGGACAGGGGATGGCTACACCTTC
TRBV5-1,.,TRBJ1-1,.,CASSPGTEAFF,TGCGCCAGCAGCCCAGGCACTGAAGCTTTCTTT
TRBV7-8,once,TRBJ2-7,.,CASSERGFYEQYF,TGTGCCAGCAGCGAGAGGGGGTTTTACGAGCAGTACTTC
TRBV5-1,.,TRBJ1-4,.,CASSLSGSGEKLFF,TGCGCCAGCAGCTTGTCGGGGTCAGGTGAAAAACTGTTTTTT
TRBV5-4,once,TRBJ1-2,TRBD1,CASSRTGIGYTF,TGTGCCAGCAGCCGGACAGGGATCGGCTACACCTTC
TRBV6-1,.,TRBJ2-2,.,CVLSREDHGELFF,TGTGTGCTAAGCCGGGAAGATCACGGGGAGCTGTTTTTT
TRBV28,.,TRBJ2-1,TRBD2,CASRPKVTSGRVEQFF,TGTGCCAGCAGGCCCAAGGTCACTAGCGGGAGGGTTGAGCAGTTCTTC
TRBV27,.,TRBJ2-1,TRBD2,CASSFQRELRNEQFF,TGTGCCAGCAGTTTTCAGCGGGAATTAAGGAATGAGCAGTTCTTC
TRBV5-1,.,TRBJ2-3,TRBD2,CASSLREAVDTQYF,TGCGCCAGCAGCTTGCGGGAGGCGGTAGATACGCAGTATTTT
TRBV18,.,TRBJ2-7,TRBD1,CASSPPTGGGYEQYF,TGTGCCAGCTCACCACCGACAGGGGGTGGCTACGAGCAGTACTTC
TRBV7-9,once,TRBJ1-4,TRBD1,CASSFSGGGEKLFF,TGTGCCAGCAGCTTCTCAGGGGGAGGTGAAAAACTGTTTTTT
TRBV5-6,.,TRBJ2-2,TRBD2,CASSLGLAGTGELFF,TGTGCCAGCAGCTTGGGACTAGCGGGGACCGGGGAGCTGTTTTTT
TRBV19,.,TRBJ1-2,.,CASSMSPRRVYGYTF,TGTGCCAGTAGTATGTCCCCACGACGGGTCTATGGCTACACCTTC
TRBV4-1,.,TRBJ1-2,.,CASSQQSAAGANYGYTF,TGCGCCAGCAGCCAACAGTCGGCGGCAGGGGCTAACTATGGCTACACCTTC
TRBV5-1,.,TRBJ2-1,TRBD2,CASSPRLAEGSYNEQFF,TGCGCCAGCAGCCCCCGCCTAGCGGAAGGCTCCTACAATGAGCAGTTCTTC
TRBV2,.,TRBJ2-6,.,CASSRQSYRYKGANVLTF,TGTGCCAGCAGTAGGCAGTCTTACCGATACAAAGGTGCCAACGTCCTGACTTTC
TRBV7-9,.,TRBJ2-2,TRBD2,CASSTGLAGGGELFF,TGTGCCAGCAGCACGGGACTAGCGGGGGGCGGGGAGCTGTTTTTT
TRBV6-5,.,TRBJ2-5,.,CASSYGGQETQYF,TGTGCCAGCAGTTACGGGGGACAAGAGACCCAGTACTTC
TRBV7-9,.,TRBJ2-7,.,CASSPGPYEQYF,TGTGCCAGCAGCCCCGGACCCTACGAGCAGTACTTC
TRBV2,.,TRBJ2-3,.,CASSEDGTSTDTQYF,TGTGCCAGCAGTGAAGACGGCACTAGCACAGATACGCAGTATTTT
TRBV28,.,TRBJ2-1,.,CASSLLAREQFF,TGTGCCAGCAGTTTATTGGCTAGGGAGCAGTTCTTC
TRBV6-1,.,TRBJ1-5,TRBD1,CASSEDREVLGQPQHF,TGTGCCAGCAGTGAGGACAGGGAGGTATTGGGTCAGCCCCAGCATTTT
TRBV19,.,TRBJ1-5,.,CASIKEPPYSNQPQHF,TGTGCCAGTATCAAGGAACCCCCCTACAGCAATCAGCCCCAGCATTTT
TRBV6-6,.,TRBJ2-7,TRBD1,CASRSGTGGYEQYF,TGTGCCAGCAGGTCCGGGACAGGGGGCTACGAGCAGTACTTC
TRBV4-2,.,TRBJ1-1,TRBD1,CASSRDRGLGTEAFF,TGTGCCAGCAGCCGAGACAGGGGGCTGGGCACTGAAGCTTTCTTT
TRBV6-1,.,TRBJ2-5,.,CASSRRGGGGETQYF,TGTGCCAGCAGTCGAAGGGGCGGCGGAGGGGAGACCCAGTACTTC
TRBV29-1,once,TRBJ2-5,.,CSVEPGFQETQYF,TGCAGCGTTGAACCCGGTTTCCAAGAGACCCAGTACTTC
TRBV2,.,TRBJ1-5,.,CASRQPAEPQHF,TGTGCCAGCAGGCAGCCTGCGGAGCCCCAGCATTTT
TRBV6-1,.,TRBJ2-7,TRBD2,CASSEAGTSGYEQYF,TGTGCCAGCAGTGAAGCTGGGACTAGCGGCTACGAGCAGTACTTC